This TCR beta chain appears in the sequencing data of a study of blood T cells in healthy people across ages. The CDR3 covers 17 residues. Germline V gives CDR1 MNHNS, CDR2 SASEGT. Trimming at V came to 1 base and at J to 4 bases, leaving 12 bases not matched to a gene. Alongside a J-beta primer mix, a sample-barcoded 5' primer served in a second PCR lasting about 7 to 11 cycles. Tags on each cDNA molecule came from a template-switch adaptor with 12 random nucleotides. From the 5' RACE reads, TCRdb called clonotypes with MiXCR, one entry per CDR3 protein. The profile shows around 1,500,000 distinct CDR3 sequences, about 43% of them singletons. On this clonotype: Its antigen remains unidentified.

Study-wide findings and caveats: Observed TCR beta diversity per million T cells went down as age went up. This fall followed a roughly linear course with age.

The receptor was derived from a woman aged 18-29 years in good health. Material for sequencing was blood. This chain connects TRBV6-1 to TRBJ1-1; TRBD1 matches 7 bases. This CDR3 reads CASSEGQGGDLRTEAFF. CDR3 bases: TGTGCCAGCAGTGAAGGTCAGGGGGGGGATCTCCGCACTGAAGCTTTCTTT.